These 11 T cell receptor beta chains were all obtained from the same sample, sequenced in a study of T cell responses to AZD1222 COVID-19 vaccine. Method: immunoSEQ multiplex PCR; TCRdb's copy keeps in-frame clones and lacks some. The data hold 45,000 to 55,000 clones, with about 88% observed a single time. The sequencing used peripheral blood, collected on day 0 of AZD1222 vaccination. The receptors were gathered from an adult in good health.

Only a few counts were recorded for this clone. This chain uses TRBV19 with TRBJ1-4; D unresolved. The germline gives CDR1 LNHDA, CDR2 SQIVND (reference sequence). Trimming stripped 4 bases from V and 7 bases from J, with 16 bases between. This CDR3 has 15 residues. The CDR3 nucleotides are TGTGCCAGTAGTACCGGGTCCTTGGGTGGTGAAAAACTGTTTTTT. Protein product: CASSTGSLGGEKLFF.

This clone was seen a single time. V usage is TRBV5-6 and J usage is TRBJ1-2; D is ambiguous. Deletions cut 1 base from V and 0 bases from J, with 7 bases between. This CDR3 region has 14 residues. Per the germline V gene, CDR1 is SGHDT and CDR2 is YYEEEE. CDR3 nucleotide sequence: TGTGCCAGCAGCTTGACGGGCCCTAACTATGGCTACACCTTC. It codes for CASSLTGPNYGYTF.

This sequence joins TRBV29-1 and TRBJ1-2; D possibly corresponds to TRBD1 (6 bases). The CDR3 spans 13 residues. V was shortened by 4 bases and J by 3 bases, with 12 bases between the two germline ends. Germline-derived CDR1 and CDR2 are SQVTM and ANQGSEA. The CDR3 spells CSVGDNGDYGYTF. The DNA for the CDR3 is TGCAGCGTTGGGGACAATGGGGACTATGGCTACACCTTC.

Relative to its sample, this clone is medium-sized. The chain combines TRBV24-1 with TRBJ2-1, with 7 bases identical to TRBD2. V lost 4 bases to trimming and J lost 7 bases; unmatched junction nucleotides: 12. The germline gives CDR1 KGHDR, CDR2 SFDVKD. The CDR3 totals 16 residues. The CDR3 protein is CATSDPTSAVENEQFF. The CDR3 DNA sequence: TGTGCCACCAGTGACCCAACTAGCGCCGTTGAGAATGAGCAGTTCTTC.

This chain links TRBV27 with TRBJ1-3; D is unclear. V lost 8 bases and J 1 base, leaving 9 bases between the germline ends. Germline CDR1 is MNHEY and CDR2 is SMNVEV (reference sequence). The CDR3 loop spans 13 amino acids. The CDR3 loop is CASQFGSGNTIYF. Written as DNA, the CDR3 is TGTGCCAGCCAGTTTGGTTCTGGAAACACCATATATTTT.

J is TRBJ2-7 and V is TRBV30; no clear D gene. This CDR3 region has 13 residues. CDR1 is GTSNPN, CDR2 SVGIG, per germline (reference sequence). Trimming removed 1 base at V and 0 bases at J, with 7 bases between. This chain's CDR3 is CAWSADNSYEQYF. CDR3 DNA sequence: TGTGCCTGGAGTGCAGACAACTCCTACGAGCAGTACTTC.

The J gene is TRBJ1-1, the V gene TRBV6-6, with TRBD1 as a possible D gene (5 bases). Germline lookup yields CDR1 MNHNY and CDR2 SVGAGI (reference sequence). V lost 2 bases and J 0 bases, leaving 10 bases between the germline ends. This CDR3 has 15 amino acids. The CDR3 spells CASSYPQGMNTEAFF. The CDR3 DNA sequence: TGTGCCAGCAGTTACCCCCAGGGCATGAACACTGAAGCTTTCTTT.

The CDR3 protein is CASSPLGLAEETQYF. CDR3 bases: TGTGCCAGCAGCCCCCTCGGACTAGCGGAAGAGACCCAGTACTTC. The chain uses TRBV11-2 and TRBJ2-5, with TRBD2 identical over 10 bases. J was trimmed by 3 bases and V by 5 bases; bases with no gene match: 6. The CDR3 has 15 residues. Germline lookup yields CDR1 SGHAT and CDR2 FQNNGV.

The CDR3 DNA is TGCGCCAGCGGCCGGGAGGGTGGTACCGGGGAGCTGTTTTTT. This encodes CASGREGGTGELFF. This chain joins TRBV10-2 and TRBJ2-2, with 8 bases aligning to TRBD2. Trimming at V came to 8 bases and at J to 5 bases, leaving 7 bases not matched to a gene. The CDR3 is 14 amino acids. CDR1 WSHSY and CDR2 SAAADI come from the germline V gene.

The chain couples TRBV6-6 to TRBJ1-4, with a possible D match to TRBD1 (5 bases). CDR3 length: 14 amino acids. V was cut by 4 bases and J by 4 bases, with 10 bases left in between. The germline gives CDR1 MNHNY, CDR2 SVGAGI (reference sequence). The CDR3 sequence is CASSSPGGNEKLFF. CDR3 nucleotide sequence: TGTGCCAGCAGTTCACCGGGGGGTAATGAAAAACTGTTTTTT.

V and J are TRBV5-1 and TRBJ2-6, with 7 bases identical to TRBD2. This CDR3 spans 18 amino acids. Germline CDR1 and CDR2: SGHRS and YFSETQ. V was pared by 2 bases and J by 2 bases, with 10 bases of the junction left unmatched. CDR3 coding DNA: TGCGCCAGCAGCTTCCGCGCCCGGGAGGTGACTGGGGCCAACGTCCTGACTTTC. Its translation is CASSFRAREVTGANVLTF.